The clone carrying this T cell receptor beta chain was seen once. The authors' processing: Using reference gene primer amplification, nucleated cell counts were estimated. Profiling relied on immunoSEQ multiplex PCR, and the TCRdb table lists in-frame clones only, not all of them. The V and J calls and clone size come from that table; D and trimming were worked out from the DNA. The repertoire holds about half a million clones, with 80% to 90% as singletons. The data belong to a study of blood T cell repertoires in COVID-19. The CDR3 consists of 14 residues. V dropped 5 bases and J dropped 1 base, with 10 bases sitting between them. Germline values: CDR1 LNHDA, CDR2 SQIVND (reference sequence).

The chain carries TRBV19 and TRBJ2-3; no clear D gene. The source material was peripheral blood. The source is a man younger than 35 with COVID-19, enrolled during active disease. CDR3 loop: CASSLGGGTDTQYF. CDR3 DNA: TGTGCCAGTAGTTTAGGCGGCGGCACAGATACGCAGTATTTT.